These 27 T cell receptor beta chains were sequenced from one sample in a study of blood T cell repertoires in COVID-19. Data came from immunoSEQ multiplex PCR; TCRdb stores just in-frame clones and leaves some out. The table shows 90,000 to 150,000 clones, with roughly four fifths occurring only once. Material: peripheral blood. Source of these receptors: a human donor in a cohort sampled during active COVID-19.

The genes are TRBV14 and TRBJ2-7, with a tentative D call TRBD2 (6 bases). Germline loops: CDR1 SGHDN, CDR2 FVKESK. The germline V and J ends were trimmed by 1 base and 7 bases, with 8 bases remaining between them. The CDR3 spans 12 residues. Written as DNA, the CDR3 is TGTGCCAGCAGCCAAGTGCGGGGTGAGCAGTACTTC. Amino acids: CASSQVRGEQYF. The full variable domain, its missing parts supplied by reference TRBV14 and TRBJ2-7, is EAGVTQFPSHSVIEKGQTVTLRCDPISGHDNLYWYRRVMGKEIKFLLHFVKESKQDESGMPNNRFLAERTGGTYSTLKVQPAELEDSGVYFCASSQVRGEQYFGPGTRLTVT.

CDR3 sequence reads: CASSQTGLAADTQYF. CDR3 coding DNA: TGTGCCAGCAGCCAAACGGGACTAGCCGCAGATACGCAGTATTTT. The rearrangement joins TRBV3-1 (or the pseudogene TRBV3-2) to TRBJ2-3, with 9 nucleotides matching TRBD2. The CDR3 loop spans 15 amino acids. The germline CDR1 and CDR2 sequences are LGHDT and YNNKEL (reference sequence). Trimming at V came to 2 bases and at J to 4 bases, leaving 4 bases not matched to a gene.

The CDR3 sequence: CSSVANEKLFF. In DNA, the CDR3 is TGCAGCTCGGTCGCTAATGAAAAACTGTTTTTT. The rearrangement links TRBV29-1 to TRBJ1-4; D is ambiguous. Germline V gives CDR1 SQVTM, CDR2 ANQGSEA. V was clipped by 8 bases and J by 3 bases, with 7 bases between them. This CDR3 is built from 11 residues.

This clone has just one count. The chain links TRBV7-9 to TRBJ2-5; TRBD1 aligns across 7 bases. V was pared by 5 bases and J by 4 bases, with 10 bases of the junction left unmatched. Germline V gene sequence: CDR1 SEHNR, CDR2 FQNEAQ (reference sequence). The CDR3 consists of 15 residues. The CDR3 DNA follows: TGTGCCAGCAGCCTAGACAGGGTTGCGTCAGAGACCCAGTACTTC. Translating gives CASSLDRVASETQYF.

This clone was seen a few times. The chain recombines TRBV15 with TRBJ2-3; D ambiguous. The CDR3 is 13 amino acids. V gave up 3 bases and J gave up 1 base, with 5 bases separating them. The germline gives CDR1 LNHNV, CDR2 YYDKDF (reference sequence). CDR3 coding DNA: TGTGCCACCAGCAGTCAGGGCACAGATACGCAGTATTTT. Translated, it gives CATSSQGTDTQYF.

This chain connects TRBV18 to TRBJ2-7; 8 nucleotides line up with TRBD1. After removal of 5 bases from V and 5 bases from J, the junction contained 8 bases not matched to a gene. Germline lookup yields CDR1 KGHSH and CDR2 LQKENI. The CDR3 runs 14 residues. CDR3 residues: CASSSPDRVHEQYF. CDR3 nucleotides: TGTGCCAGCTCATCCCCGGACAGGGTCCACGAGCAGTACTTC.

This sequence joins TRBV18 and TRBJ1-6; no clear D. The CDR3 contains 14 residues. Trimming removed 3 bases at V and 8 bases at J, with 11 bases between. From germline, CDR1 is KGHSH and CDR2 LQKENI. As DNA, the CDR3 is TGTGCCAGCTCACCTCTCCCGTCGGATTCACCCCTCCACTTT. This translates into CASSPLPSDSPLHF.

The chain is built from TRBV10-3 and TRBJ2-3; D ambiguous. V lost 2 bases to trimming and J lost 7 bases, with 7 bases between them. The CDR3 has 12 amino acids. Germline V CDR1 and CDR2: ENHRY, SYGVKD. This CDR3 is CAISEGGNTQYF. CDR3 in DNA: TGTGCCATCAGTGAGGGCGGTAATACGCAGTATTTT.

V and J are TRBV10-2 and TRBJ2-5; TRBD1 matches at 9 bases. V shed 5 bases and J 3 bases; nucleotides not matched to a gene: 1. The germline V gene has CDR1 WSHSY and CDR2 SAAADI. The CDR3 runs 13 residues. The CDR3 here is CASSRTGEETQYF. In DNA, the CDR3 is TGCGCCAGCAGTAGGACAGGGGAAGAGACCCAGTACTTC.

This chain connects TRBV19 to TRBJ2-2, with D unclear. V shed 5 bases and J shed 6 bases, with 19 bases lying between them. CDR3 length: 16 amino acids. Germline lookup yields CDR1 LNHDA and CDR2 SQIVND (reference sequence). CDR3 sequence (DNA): TGTGCCAGTAGTGATACGATCTGGCAGTCTGCCGGGGAGCTGTTTTTT. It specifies CASSDTIWQSAGELFF.

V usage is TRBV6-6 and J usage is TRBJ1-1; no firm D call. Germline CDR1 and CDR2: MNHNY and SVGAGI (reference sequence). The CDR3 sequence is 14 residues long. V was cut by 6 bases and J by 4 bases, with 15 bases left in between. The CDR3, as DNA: TGTGCCAGCAGCCAAGACACCCCCAGCACTGAAGCTTTCTTT. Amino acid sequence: CASSQDTPSTEAFF.

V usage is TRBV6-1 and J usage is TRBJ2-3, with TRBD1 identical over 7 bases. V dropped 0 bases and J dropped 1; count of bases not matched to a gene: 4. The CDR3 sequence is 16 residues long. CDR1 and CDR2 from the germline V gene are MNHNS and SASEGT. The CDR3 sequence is CASSEASRGRTDTQYF. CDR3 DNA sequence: TGTGCCAGCAGTGAAGCGTCGAGGGGGCGCACAGATACGCAGTATTTT.

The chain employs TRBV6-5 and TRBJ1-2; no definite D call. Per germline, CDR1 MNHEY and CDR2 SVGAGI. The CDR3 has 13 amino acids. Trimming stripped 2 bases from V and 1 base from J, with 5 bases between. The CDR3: CASSYAGNYGYTF. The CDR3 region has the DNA TGTGCCAGCAGTTACGCGGGTAACTATGGCTACACCTTC.

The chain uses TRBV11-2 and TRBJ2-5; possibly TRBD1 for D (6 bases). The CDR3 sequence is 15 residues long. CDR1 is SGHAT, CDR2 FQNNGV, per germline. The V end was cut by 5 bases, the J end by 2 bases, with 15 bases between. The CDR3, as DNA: TGTGCCAGCAGCGTACTCGGACAGTTACAAGAGACCCAGTACTTC. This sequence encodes CASSVLGQLQETQYF. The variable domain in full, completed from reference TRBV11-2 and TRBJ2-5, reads EAGVAQSPRYKIIEKRQSVAFWCNPISGHATLYWYQQILGQGPKLLIQFQNNGVVDDSQLPKDRFSAERLKGVDSTLKIQPAKLEDSAVYLCASSVLGQLQETQYFGPGTRLLVL.

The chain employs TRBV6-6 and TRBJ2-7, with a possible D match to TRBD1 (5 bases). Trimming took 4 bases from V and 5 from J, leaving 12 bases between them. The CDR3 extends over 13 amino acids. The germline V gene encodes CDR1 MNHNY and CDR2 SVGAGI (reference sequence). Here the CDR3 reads CASSWQGSHEQYF. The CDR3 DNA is TGTGCCAGCAGTTGGCAGGGTTCGCACGAGCAGTACTTC.

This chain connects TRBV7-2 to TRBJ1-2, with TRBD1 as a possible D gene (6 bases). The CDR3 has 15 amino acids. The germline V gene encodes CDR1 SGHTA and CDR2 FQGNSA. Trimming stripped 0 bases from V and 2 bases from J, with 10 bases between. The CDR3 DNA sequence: TGTGCCAGCAGCTTAGCCGGGACAACAAACTATGGCTACACCTTC. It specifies CASSLAGTTNYGYTF.

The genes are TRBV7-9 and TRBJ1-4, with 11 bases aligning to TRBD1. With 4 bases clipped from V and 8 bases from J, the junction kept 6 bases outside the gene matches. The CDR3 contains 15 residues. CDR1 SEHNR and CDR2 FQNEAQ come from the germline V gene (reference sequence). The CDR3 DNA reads TGTGCCAGCAGCTCCGGACAGGGGGCGTGGGAAAAACTGTTTTTT. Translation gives CASSSGQGAWEKLFF.

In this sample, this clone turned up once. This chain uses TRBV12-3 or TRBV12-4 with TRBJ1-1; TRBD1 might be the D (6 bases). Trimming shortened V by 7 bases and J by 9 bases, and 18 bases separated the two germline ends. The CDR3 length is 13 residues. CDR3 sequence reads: CASTPDGGLKAFF. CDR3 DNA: TGTGCCAGCACCCCTGATGGGGGCCTGAAAGCTTTCTTT.

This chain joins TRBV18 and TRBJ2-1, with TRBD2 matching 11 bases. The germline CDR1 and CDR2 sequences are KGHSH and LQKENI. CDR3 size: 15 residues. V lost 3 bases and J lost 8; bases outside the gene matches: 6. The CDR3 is CASSPTSGGGDEQFF. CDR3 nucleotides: TGTGCCAGCTCACCCACTAGCGGGGGAGGCGATGAGCAGTTCTTC. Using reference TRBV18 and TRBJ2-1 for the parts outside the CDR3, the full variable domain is NAGVMQNPRHLVRRRGQEARLRCSPMKGHSHVYWYRQLPEEGLKFMVYLQKENIIDESGMPKERFSAEFPKEGPSILRIQQVVRGDSAAYFCASSPTSGGGDEQFFGPGTRLTVL.

CDR3 sequence: CASSLGRGHGYTF. In DNA form, the CDR3 reads TGTGCCAGCAGCCTGGGTAGAGGGCATGGCTACACCTTC. The chain is built from TRBV6-6 and TRBJ1-2; D gene uncertain. The CDR3 is 13 residues long. The V gene lost 6 bases and the J gene lost 6 bases, with 14 bases spanning the gap. Germline loops: CDR1 MNHNY, CDR2 SVGAGI (reference sequence).

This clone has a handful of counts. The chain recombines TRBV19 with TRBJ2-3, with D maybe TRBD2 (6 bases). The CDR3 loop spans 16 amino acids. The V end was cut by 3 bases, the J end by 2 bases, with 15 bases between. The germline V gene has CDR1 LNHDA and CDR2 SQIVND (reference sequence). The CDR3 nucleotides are TGTGCCAGTAGTATCCCCGGACTACTCACCACAGATACGCAGTATTTT. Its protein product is CASSIPGLLTTDTQYF.

The CDR3 DNA is TGTGCCAGCAGCTTAGATGGGGGAGGAATGGCTAATGAAAAACTGTTTTTT. This translates into CASSLDGGGMANEKLFF. The chain employs TRBV7-2 and TRBJ1-4; possibly TRBD1 for D (5 bases). V was trimmed by 1 base and J by 3 bases, leaving 15 bases between them. There are 17 residues in the CDR3. Germline CDR1 SGHTA, CDR2 FQGNSA.

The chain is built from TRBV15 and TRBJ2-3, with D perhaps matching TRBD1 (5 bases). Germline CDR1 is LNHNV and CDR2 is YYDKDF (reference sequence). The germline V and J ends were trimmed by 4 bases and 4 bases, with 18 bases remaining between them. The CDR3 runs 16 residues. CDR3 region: CATSIGGAASSDTQYF. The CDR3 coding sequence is TGTGCCACCAGCATAGGTGGGGCAGCGAGCTCAGATACGCAGTATTTT.

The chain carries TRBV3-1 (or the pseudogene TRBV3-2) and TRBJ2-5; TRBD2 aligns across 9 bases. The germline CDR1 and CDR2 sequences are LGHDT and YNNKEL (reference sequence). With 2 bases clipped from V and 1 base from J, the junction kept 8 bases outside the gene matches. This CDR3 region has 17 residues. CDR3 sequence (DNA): TGTGCCAGCAGCCAATCGGCTAGCGGGGTCACCCAAGAGACCCAGTACTTC. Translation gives CASSQSASGVTQETQYF.

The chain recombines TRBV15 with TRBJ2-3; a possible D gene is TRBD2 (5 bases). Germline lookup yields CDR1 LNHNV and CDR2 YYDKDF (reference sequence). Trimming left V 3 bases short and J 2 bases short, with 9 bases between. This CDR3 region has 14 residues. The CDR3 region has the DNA TGTGCCACCAGCAGCCGGGGATACACAGATACGCAGTATTTT. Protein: CATSSRGYTDTQYF.

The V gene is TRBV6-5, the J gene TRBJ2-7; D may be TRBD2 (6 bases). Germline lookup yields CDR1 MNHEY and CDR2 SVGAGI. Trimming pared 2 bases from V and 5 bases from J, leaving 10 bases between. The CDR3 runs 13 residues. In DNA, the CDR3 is TGTGCCAGCAGTTACCGGCCGGGGGACGAGCAGTACTTC. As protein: CASSYRPGDEQYF.

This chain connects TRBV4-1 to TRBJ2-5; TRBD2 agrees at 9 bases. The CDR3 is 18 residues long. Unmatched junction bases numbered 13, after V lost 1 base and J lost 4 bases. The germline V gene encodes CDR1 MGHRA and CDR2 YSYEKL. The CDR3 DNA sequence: TGCGCCAGCAGCCAAGTCAGTACGGCGGGGGGGCGGGGAGAGACCCAGTACTTC. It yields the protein CASSQVSTAGGRGETQYF.